This entry lists 26 T cell receptor beta chains sequenced from one sample in a study of blood T cell repertoires in COVID-19. The data were produced by immunoSEQ multiplex PCR, yet TCRdb's version contains in-frame clones alone and is incomplete. The top ten hold more than 5% of the sample, which has around 220,000 clones, approximately 90% seen once. The specimen was PBMCs or T cells enriched from blood (not recorded which). These receptors originate from a woman between 25 and 40 years old with acute COVID-19.

This clone was counted between two and nine times. The rearrangement uses TRBV3-1 (or the pseudogene TRBV3-2) and TRBJ1-3, with D hard to call. V lost 0 bases to trimming and J lost 0 bases, with 9 bases between them. The CDR3 spans 16 residues. Looked up from germline, CDR1 is LGHDT and CDR2 is YNNKEL (reference sequence). Written as DNA, the CDR3 is TGTGCCAGCAGCCAAGAGAATTCAGGCTCTGGAAACACCATATATTTT. Protein: CASSQENSGSGNTIYF.

This clone was seen only a few times. This chain connects TRBV10-3 to TRBJ2-1; maybe TRBD1 (6 bases). V lost 6 bases to trimming and J lost 9 bases, with 9 bases between them. The CDR3 is 11 amino acids. CDR1 and CDR2 from the germline V gene are ENHRY and SYGVKD. The CDR3 bases are TGTGCCATCAGGGACAGCGGTGAGCAGTTCTTC. Its protein product is CAIRDSGEQFF.

J is TRBJ1-3 and V is TRBV3-1 (or the pseudogene TRBV3-2), with D possibly being TRBD1 (6 bases). Trimming removed 4 bases at V and 3 bases at J, with 10 bases between. The CDR3 runs to 14 residues. The germline CDR1 and CDR2 sequences are LGHDT and YNNKEL (reference sequence). CDR3 loop: CASSLGGSGNTIYF. CDR3 DNA sequence: TGTGCCAGCAGCCTAGGGGGAAGTGGAAACACCATATATTTT.

V and J are TRBV29-1 and TRBJ1-4, with 9 bases lining up with TRBD1. Germline loops: CDR1 SQVTM, CDR2 ANQGSEA. V dropped 8 bases and J dropped 5; count of bases not matched to a gene: 6. The CDR3 runs 13 residues. The CDR3: CSTTGTGNEKLFF. The CDR3 DNA reads as TGCAGCACAACCGGGACAGGGAATGAAAAACTGTTTTTT.

This sequence joins TRBV11-3 and TRBJ2-5; 9 positions match TRBD1. CDR3 size: 15 residues. Unmatched junction bases numbered 11, after V lost 5 bases and J lost 7 bases. Germline loops: CDR1 SGHNT, CDR2 YENEEA. The CDR3 bases are TGTGCCAGCAGCCGCCAAACAGGGGGCGCGGGGACCCAGTACTTC. Residues: CASSRQTGGAGTQYF.

The genes are TRBV6-2 or TRBV6-3 and TRBJ2-7; 7 nucleotides agree with TRBD1. V lost 4 bases and J lost 7; bases outside the gene matches: 10. The CDR3 has 14 amino acids. CDR1 and CDR2 (germline): MNHEY, SVGEGT. CDR3 region: CASSLGQAMGEQYF. In DNA, the CDR3 is TGTGCCAGCAGTTTAGGACAGGCCATGGGAGAGCAGTACTTC.

This clone was observed a single time. J is TRBJ2-7 and V is TRBV21-1; TRBD2 is the table's D call, not checked against the DNA. TRBV21-1 is marked as a pseudogene. CDR3 size: 12 residues. The CDR3 loop reads CASTLRVYEQYF. The CDR3 nucleotides are TGTGCCAGCACCTTGCGGGTCTACGAGCAGTACTTC.

The rearrangement joins TRBV28 to TRBJ2-7; 9 nucleotides align to TRBD1. V was clipped by 6 bases and J by 2 bases; unmatched bases: 8. The CDR3 covers 15 residues. Germline-derived CDR1 and CDR2 are MDHEN and SYDVKM. The CDR3 sequence: CASRQGQGIPYEQYF. The DNA of the CDR3 is TGTGCCAGCAGGCAAGGACAGGGGATACCCTACGAGCAGTACTTC. Full variable domain (missing parts from reference TRBV28 and TRBJ2-7): DVKVTQSSRYLVKRTGEKVFLECVQDMDHENMFWYRQDPGLGLRLIYFSYDVKMKEKGDIPEGYSVSREKKERFSLILESASTNQTSMYLCASRQGQGIPYEQYFGPGTRLTVT.

This chain connects TRBV10-1 to TRBJ2-3; no reliable D call. In germline, CDR1 is WNHNN, CDR2 SYGVQD (reference sequence). Trimming took 3 bases from V and 1 from J, leaving 5 bases between them. The CDR3 loop spans 13 amino acids. Written as DNA, the CDR3 is TGCGCCAGCAGTGAATATGGCACAGATACGCAGTATTTT. Translated: CASSEYGTDTQYF.

The V and J genes are TRBV6-1 and TRBJ2-1; 7 nucleotides align to TRBD2. CDR1 is MNHNS and CDR2 is SASEGT in the germline V gene. This CDR3 has 15 residues. V lost 1 base and J lost 3; bases outside the gene matches: 3. The CDR3 is CASSEERDFYNEQFF. Written as DNA, the CDR3 is TGTGCCAGCAGTGAAGAGCGGGACTTCTACAATGAGCAGTTCTTC.

This chain joins TRBV6-2 or TRBV6-3 and TRBJ1-2, with D perhaps TRBD1 (6 bases). CDR1 is MNHEY, CDR2 SVGEGT, per germline. The CDR3 runs to 14 residues. Trimming shortened V by 4 bases and J by 7 bases, and 16 bases separated the two germline ends. The DNA for the CDR3 is TGTGCCAGCAGTTCTAGAGGCGGGGGCACTGGCTACACCTTC. Residues: CASSSRGGGTGYTF.

V usage is TRBV7-2 and J usage is TRBJ2-2, with a weak D call TRBD2 (7 bases). This CDR3 comprises 15 residues. Per the germline V gene, CDR1 is SGHTA and CDR2 is FQGNSA. V dropped 1 base and J dropped 5 bases, with 11 bases sitting between them. CDR3 protein: CASSLGGGWTGELFF. Here the CDR3 DNA reads TGTGCCAGCAGCTTAGGCGGGGGCTGGACCGGGGAGCTGTTTTTT.

The chain joins TRBV6-2 or TRBV6-3 to TRBJ1-5; unclear D gene. V was trimmed by 1 base and J by 5 bases, leaving 6 bases between them. This CDR3 has 13 residues. Germline V gene lookup returns CDR1 MNHEY and CDR2 SVGEGT. The CDR3 sequence: CASSYFQDQPQHF. CDR3 DNA: TGTGCCAGCAGTTACTTCCAGGATCAGCCCCAGCATTTT.

The chain carries TRBV5-4 and TRBJ2-1; D might be TRBD1 (6 bases). Germline CDR1 reads SGHNT; CDR2 reads YYREEE (reference sequence). V was cut by 4 bases and J by 1 base, with 12 bases left in between. The CDR3 sequence is 15 residues long. The CDR3 is CASSRTEGSYNEQFF. The CDR3 DNA reads TGTGCCAGCAGCAGGACAGAAGGGTCCTACAATGAGCAGTTCTTC.

This clone was detected many times. The gene calls are TRBV4-1 and TRBJ2-5; D not certain. V was trimmed by 5 bases and J by 2 bases, leaving 9 bases between them. Germline-derived CDR1 and CDR2 are MGHRA and YSYEKL. The CDR3 has 13 residues. The chain's CDR3 is CASSIRGQETQYF. CDR3 nucleotide sequence: TGCGCCAGCAGCATTCGCGGTCAAGAGACCCAGTACTTC.

The rearrangement links TRBV30 to TRBJ1-6; D possibly corresponds to TRBD1 (6 bases). The germline gives CDR1 GTSNPN, CDR2 SVGIG (reference sequence). The CDR3 is 14 amino acids. Trimming removed 6 bases from V and 6 bases from J, with 15 bases in between. CDR3 sequence: CACTGTTSNSPLHF. As DNA, the CDR3 is TGTGCCTGCACAGGGACGACCTCTAATTCACCCCTCCACTTT.

Notes on this clone: At one end, the junction sequence differs from germline, possibly due to a read error. This chain joins TRBV28 and TRBJ1-5; no definite D call. This CDR3 spans 14 amino acids. Germline assignment: CDR1 MDHEN and CDR2 SYDVKM. The CDR3 DNA follows: TGTGCCGGCAGTTTACTCGTGAGCAATCAGCCCCAGCATTTT. This translates into CAGSLLVSNQPQHF. Full variable domain (outside the CDR3, taken from reference TRBV28 and TRBJ1-5): DVKVTQSSRYLVKRTGEKVFLECVQDMDHENMFWYRQDPGLGLRLIYFSYDVKMKEKGDIPEGYSVSREKKERFSLILESASTNQTSMYLCAGSLLVSNQPQHFGDGTRLSIL.

The rearrangement links TRBV7-3 to TRBJ1-3; possible D gene TRBD1, 5 bases. Germline V gene lookup returns CDR1 SGHTA and CDR2 FQGTGA. This CDR3 comprises 14 residues. V was trimmed by 4 bases and J by 3 bases, leaving 10 bases between them. This chain's CDR3 is CASSSTGGGNTIYF. The CDR3 DNA sequence: TGTGCCAGCAGCTCTACGGGGGGTGGAAACACCATATATTTT. The whole variable domain, remainder taken from reference TRBV7-3 and TRBJ1-3, is GAGVSQTPSNKVTEKGKYVELRCDPISGHTALYWYRQSLGQGPEFLIYFQGTGAADDSGLPNDRFFAVRPEGSVSTLKIQRTERGDSAVYLCASSSTGGGNTIYFGEGSWLTVV.

This chain links TRBV4-1 with TRBJ2-5; D gene uncertain. The V and J ends lost 2 bases and 5 bases respectively, with 12 bases between them. From germline, CDR1 is MGHRA and CDR2 YSYEKL. The CDR3 spans 14 residues. CDR3: CASSQLPGRETQYF. The CDR3 nucleotides are TGCGCCAGCAGCCAACTTCCCGGTCGGGAGACCCAGTACTTC.

The V gene is TRBV5-8, the J gene TRBJ1-2; D possibly corresponds to TRBD1 (5 bases). The germline gives CDR1 SGHTS, CDR2 YDEGEE. The CDR3 runs 14 residues. Trimming left V 5 bases short and J 2 bases short, with 13 bases between. The CDR3 DNA is TGTGCCAGCAGGAGCGGGACGGGGAACTATGGCTACACCTTC. Translated: CASRSGTGNYGYTF.

This chain uses TRBV10-3 with TRBJ1-1, with a tentative D call TRBD1 (5 bases). CDR1 is ENHRY and CDR2 is SYGVKD in the germline V gene. The ends were cut back, 10 bases at V and 1 base at J, with 16 bases in the middle. The CDR3 has 14 residues. As DNA, the CDR3 is TGTGCCACGGGGGGACCTCTGGCGAACACTGAAGCTTTCTTT. It codes for CATGGPLANTEAFF.

The chain links TRBV6-5 to TRBJ1-1; possible D gene TRBD1, 6 bases. V was cut by 7 bases and J by 4 bases, with 16 bases left in between. This CDR3 spans 14 amino acids. Germline V lookup: CDR1 MNHEY, CDR2 SVGAGI. CDR3 coding DNA: TGTGCCAGCAACCAGAACAGGGTGGGCACTGAAGCTTTCTTT. Protein sequence: CASNQNRVGTEAFF.

This clone came up a few times. The chain recombines TRBV19 with TRBJ1-2; D gene uncertain. V lost 0 bases and J lost 6, with 11 bases in between. The CDR3 totals 14 residues. CDR1 and CDR2 (germline): LNHDA, SQIVND (reference sequence). CDR3: CASSIERARDGYTF. The CDR3 bases are TGTGCCAGTAGTATAGAACGAGCGAGGGATGGCTACACCTTC.

The genes are TRBV5-1 and TRBJ1-6; the match to TRBD1 covers 8 bases. After removal of 5 bases from V and 10 bases from J, the junction contained 5 bases not matched to a gene. This CDR3 has 13 amino acids. From germline, CDR1 is SGHRS and CDR2 YFSETQ. DNA for the CDR3: TGCGCCAGCAGGGTCAGGGGGCAATCACCCCTCCACTTT. Amino acid sequence: CASRVRGQSPLHF.

The chain has TRBV14 and TRBJ2-5; 9 nucleotides align to TRBD1. V lost 4 bases, J lost 4 bases, and 7 bases stayed unmatched. CDR3 length: 15 amino acids. Germline V gene lookup returns CDR1 SGHDN and CDR2 FVKESK. In nucleotides, the CDR3 is TGTGCCAGCAGCCCAATAGACAGGGGGAGAGAGACCCAGTACTTC. Translation: CASSPIDRGRETQYF.

As to this clone: Other DNA sequences in this specimen translate into the identical CDR3. The rearrangement links TRBV28 to TRBJ2-7, with D hard to call. Trimming took 2 bases from V and 3 from J, leaving 5 bases between them. The CDR3 consists of 12 residues. Germline CDR1 is MDHEN and CDR2 is SYDVKM. The CDR3 protein is CASSLLSYEQYF. CDR3 bases: TGTGCCAGCAGTTTACTTAGCTACGAGCAGTACTTC.